These 3 T cell receptor beta chains were all obtained from the same sample, sequenced in a study of blood T cell repertoires in COVID-19. Here immunoSEQ multiplex PCR was the method, and the copy in TCRdb shows in-frame clones only, minus some. The data hold approximately 31,000 clones, with roughly 90% observed a single time. Material for sequencing was peripheral blood. The receptors were gathered from a man between 60 and 70 years old with acute or convalescent COVID-19.

The chain links TRBV5-1 to TRBJ2-1, with 11 bases identical to TRBD1. The CDR3 is 15 residues long. Germline assignment: CDR1 SGHRS and CDR2 YFSETQ. The V gene end was trimmed by 4 bases and the J gene end by 6 bases; junction bases not matched to a gene: 6. The CDR3 reads CASSEVGQGVNEQFF. The CDR3 DNA sequence: TGCGCCAGCAGCGAGGTGGGACAGGGGGTCAATGAGCAGTTCTTC.

This chain connects TRBV4-2 to TRBJ2-3; the match to TRBD2 covers 8 bases. The CDR3 totals 15 residues. Trimming at V came to 1 base and at J to 2 bases, leaving 2 bases not matched to a gene. Germline CDR1 LGHNA, CDR2 YNFKEQ. CDR3 protein: CASSQVAGITDTQYF. In nucleotides, the CDR3 is TGTGCCAGCAGCCAAGTAGCGGGGATCACAGATACGCAGTATTTT.

The gene calls are TRBV27 and TRBJ2-1; D gene uncertain. The germline V and J ends were trimmed by 10 bases and 1 base, with 8 bases remaining between them. Germline V lookup: CDR1 MNHEY, CDR2 SMNVEV (reference sequence). This CDR3 contains 12 residues. As DNA, the CDR3 is TGTGCCACCCGAGAGTCCTACAATGAGCAGTTCTTC. It is translated as CATRESYNEQFF.